These 3 T cell receptor beta chains were sequenced from one sample in a study of tumor-infiltrating lymphocytes in localized non-small cell lung cancer. Clones were sequenced by immunoSEQ multiplex PCR, and TCRdb holds only the in-frame ones, with some missing. The repertoire consists of over 10,000 clones, with around 71% occurring once and the leading ten covering 9.5% to 12%. The sequenced sample consisted of uninvolved lung tissue not adjacent to the tumor. These receptors were collected from a human donor with non-small cell lung cancer.

The genes are TRBV7-2 and TRBJ2-2; TRBD1 agrees at 8 bases. Per germline, CDR1 SGHTA and CDR2 FQGNSA. V lost 5 bases, J lost 5 bases, and 7 bases stayed unmatched. There are 15 residues in the CDR3. The CDR3: CASSPDRVWTGELFF. The CDR3 nucleotides read TGTGCCAGCAGCCCGGACAGGGTTTGGACCGGGGAGCTGTTTTTT.

V usage is TRBV18 and J usage is TRBJ2-7, with TRBD1 identical over 10 bases. V was pared by 3 bases and J by 5 bases, with 10 bases of the junction left unmatched. This CDR3 spans 16 amino acids. Germline CDR1 and CDR2: KGHSH and LQKENI. DNA of the CDR3: TGTGCCAGCTCACCCTCCGGGACAGGGGTTGTCCACGAGCAGTACTTC. This gives the protein CASSPSGTGVVHEQYF.

In regard to this clone: A read error may explain this, as a much larger clone is one base away. The J gene is TRBJ2-7, the V gene TRBV7-2, with unresolved D. CDR1 is SGHTA, CDR2 FQGNSA, per germline. Trimming left V 1 base short and J 5 bases short, with 12 bases between. This CDR3 has 14 amino acids. CDR3 bases: TGTGCCAGCAGCTTAGATAGCAGTCTGGACGAGCAGTACTTC. As protein: CASSLDSSLDEQYF. Using reference TRBV7-2 and TRBJ2-7 for the parts outside the CDR3, the full variable domain is GAGVSQSPSNKVTEKGKDVELRCDPISGHTALYWYRQSLGQGLEFLIYFQGNSAPDKSGLPSDRFSAERTGGSVSTLTIQRTQQEDSAVYLCASSLDSSLDEQYFGPGTRLTVT.